The clone carrying this TCR beta chain was detected only once. Here immunoSEQ multiplex PCR was the method, and the copy in TCRdb shows in-frame clones only, minus some. The sample holds about 40,000 clones, approximately 81% seen once. Germline V gene sequence: CDR1 MGHRA, CDR2 YSYEKL. Between the trimmed V and J ends, which lost 2 bases and 3 bases, there was a span of 20 bases. This CDR3 has 18 amino acids. These data come from a study of lymphopenia after photon versus proton radiotherapy. Material: peripheral blood, obtained from a patient treated with photon-based radiotherapy. This clonotype was obtained from a man aged 45-65 years with gastric cancer. The rearrangement joins TRBV4-1 to TRBJ2-1, with D possibly matching TRBD2 (7 bases). The CDR3 spells CASSQTPAGGPLYNEQFF. The DNA for the CDR3 is TGCGCCAGCAGCCAAACCCCAGCCGGGGGGCCCCTCTACAATGAGCAGTTCTTC.